The T cell receptor beta chain described here comes from a study of technical replicates of blood from several donors. Measured with immunoSEQ multiplex PCR; TCRdb has only the in-frame clones, and not every one. Of approximately 73,000 clones listed, 93% are singletons. The length of the CDR3 is 17 residues. Germline CDR1 SGHAT, CDR2 FQNNGV. Trimming removed 1 base from V and 3 bases from J, with 16 bases in between. The source of this sequence is a human donor in good health. The chain employs TRBV11-2 and TRBJ2-1, with D possibly TRBD1 on 5 matching bases. Source material: T cells isolated from PBMCs. CDR3 nucleotides: TGTGCCAGCAGCTTAGTTGGGGCCGGTGGGGACTACAATGAGCAGTTCTTC. Amino acids: CASSLVGAGGDYNEQFF.